These 18 T cell receptor beta chains were sequenced from one sample in a study of blood T cell repertoires in COVID-19. TCRdb keeps only in-frame clones here, not all; method: immunoSEQ multiplex PCR. The sample records roughly 220,000 clones, approximately 80% being singletons. Source material: PBMCs or T cells enriched from blood (not recorded which). All receptors derive from a man aged 40-50 years who had recovered from COVID-19.

The chain couples TRBV10-3 to TRBJ2-7, with D perhaps TRBD2 (5 bases). With 0 bases removed from V and 6 bases from J, the gap between germline ends came to 12 bases. Germline-derived CDR1 and CDR2 are ENHRY and SYGVKD. This CDR3 comprises 14 residues. The CDR3 DNA follows: TGTGCCATCAGTGAGTCAAGAGGGCCGGGCGAGCAGTACTTC. Protein product: CAISESRGPGEQYF.

The rearrangement links TRBV5-1 to TRBJ2-7, with TRBD2 identical over 7 bases. The ends lost 5 bases at V and 3 bases at J; junction bases unmatched: 14. This CDR3 contains 16 residues. The V gene's germline CDR1 is SGHRS and CDR2 YFSETQ. CDR3 bases: TGCGCCAGCAGTAGTACGCGGGGGTTAGCCATCTACGAGCAGTACTTC. Protein: CASSSTRGLAIYEQYF.

This clone was observed a single time. This sequence joins TRBV15 and TRBJ2-2; 7 bases are a match to TRBD1. V trimming: 0 bases; J trimming: 7 bases; junction bases outside the gene matches: 11. The germline CDR1 and CDR2 sequences are LNHNV and YYDKDF (reference sequence). The CDR3 totals 17 residues. The CDR3 nucleotides read TGTGCCACCAGCAGAGATTTGGGACAGCGGTTAGGCGGGGAGCTGTTTTTT. This codes for CATSRDLGQRLGGELFF.

The chain joins TRBV19 to TRBJ2-3; 11 bases fit TRBD2. The CDR3 has 17 residues. V lost 6 bases to trimming and J lost 7 bases; unmatched junction nucleotides: 15. Germline V gene sequence: CDR1 LNHDA, CDR2 SQIVND (reference sequence). The CDR3 sequence is CASRQSSGGTNFHTQYF. As DNA, the CDR3 is TGTGCCAGTAGACAGTCTAGCGGGGGGACTAATTTCCATACGCAGTATTTT.

The CDR3 coding sequence is TGTGCCAGCACATCGGGACTTCGGTCCGAGCAGTACTTC. This translates into CASTSGLRSEQYF. The chain couples TRBV21-1 to TRBJ2-7; TRBD2 is the table's D call and was not checked against the DNA. TRBV21-1 is a recognized pseudogene. This CDR3 is 13 amino acids long.

The rearrangement uses TRBV2 and TRBJ1-5; D possibly corresponds to TRBD1 (6 bases). The CDR3 covers 14 residues. Looked up from germline, CDR1 is SNHLY and CDR2 is FYNNEI. Trimming stripped 6 bases from V and 3 bases from J, with 12 bases between. The CDR3 spells CASRGTRDNQPQHF. CDR3 nucleotide sequence: TGTGCCAGCAGAGGGACAAGGGACAATCAGCCCCAGCATTTT.

As DNA, the CDR3 is TGTGCCATCAGTGACCGACAGGGAAGAGAAAAACTGTTTTTT. Translation gives CAISDRQGREKLFF. The chain is built from TRBV10-3 and TRBJ1-4; 7 bases are a match to TRBD1. The CDR3 has 14 amino acids. Looked up from germline, CDR1 is ENHRY and CDR2 is SYGVKD. Trimming at V came to 3 bases and at J to 8 bases, leaving 6 bases not matched to a gene.

The chain has TRBV7-2 and TRBJ1-2; TRBD1 agrees at 8 bases. Per germline, CDR1 SGHTA and CDR2 FQGNSA. Unmatched junction bases numbered 14, after V lost 1 base and J lost 7 bases. The CDR3 contains 17 residues. This chain's CDR3 is CASSLGRDRWFRSGYTF. CDR3 sequence (DNA): TGTGCCAGCAGCTTAGGGCGGGACAGGTGGTTTCGGAGTGGCTACACCTTC.

The chain is built from TRBV24-1 and TRBJ1-1; 7 bases match TRBD1. CDR3 length equals 15 residues. Germline CDR1 KGHDR, CDR2 SFDVKD. The trim removed 2 bases at V and 13 bases at J, leaving 15 bases unmatched. Here the CDR3 DNA reads TGTGCCACCAGTGATTCCACCCCCGGGACAGAGAGACTTTTCTTT. Its translation: CATSDSTPGTERLFF.

The chain has TRBV19 and TRBJ1-5; D gene unclear. The CDR3 is 18 residues long. V was cut by 1 base and J by 0 bases, with 16 bases left in between. Germline values: CDR1 LNHDA, CDR2 SQIVND (reference sequence). The CDR3 DNA sequence: TGTGCCAGTAGTATAGTAGGAGGGAGAGGGAATAGCAATCAGCCCCAGCATTTT. This codes for CASSIVGGRGNSNQPQHF. Together with reference TRBV19 and TRBJ1-5, the CDR3 gives the full variable domain: DGGITQSPKYLFRKEGQNVTLSCEQNLNHDAMYWYRQDPGQGLRLIYYSQIVNDFQKGDIAEGYSVSREKKESFPLTVTSAQKNPTAFYLCASSIVGGRGNSNQPQHFGDGTRLSIL.

The V and J genes are TRBV28 and TRBJ2-7; D possibly corresponds to TRBD2 (5 bases). Trimming stripped 3 bases from V and 5 bases from J, with 11 bases between. This CDR3 is built from 13 residues. In germline, CDR1 is MDHEN, CDR2 SYDVKM. The CDR3 region is CASSLPSLNEQYF. CDR3 DNA sequence: TGTGCCAGCAGTTTGCCTAGCCTCAACGAGCAGTACTTC.

This clone has only a few counts. This chain uses TRBV4-3 with TRBJ1-5; possible D gene TRBD1, 5 bases. V was clipped by 4 bases and J by 5 bases, with 9 bases between them. The CDR3 sequence is 13 residues long. The germline CDR1 and CDR2 sequences are LGHNA and YSLEER. The CDR3, as DNA: TGCGCCAGCAGCCGGTCGACAGATCAGCCCCAGCATTTT. Amino acid sequence: CASSRSTDQPQHF.

The chain uses TRBV7-2 and TRBJ2-1, with 7 bases that match TRBD2. The CDR3 contains 14 residues. The ends lost 4 bases at V and 7 bases at J; junction bases unmatched: 7. The V gene's germline CDR1 is SGHTA and CDR2 FQGNSA. The CDR3 region is CASSSSGRTNEQFF. CDR3 bases: TGTGCCAGCAGCTCCTCCGGGAGGACAAATGAGCAGTTCTTC.

V usage is TRBV5-8 and J usage is TRBJ1-2; D ambiguous. The CDR3 has 12 residues. CDR1 and CDR2 (germline): SGHTS, YDEGEE. V was shortened by 4 bases and J by 1 base, with 5 bases between the two germline ends. CDR3 nucleotide sequence: TGTGCCAGCAGCCCCGGTAACTATGGCTACACCTTC. The encoded protein is CASSPGNYGYTF. The whole variable domain, remainder taken from reference TRBV5-8 and TRBJ1-2, is EAGVTQSPTHLIKTRGQQATLRCSPISGHTSVYWYQQALGLGLQFLLWYDEGEERNRGNFPPRFSGRQFPNYSSELNVNALELEDSALYLCASSPGNYGYTFGSGTRLTVV.

This sequence joins TRBV9 and TRBJ1-1; D unclear. The CDR3 consists of 13 residues. Per germline, CDR1 SGDLS and CDR2 YYNGEE. Trimming stripped 6 bases from V and 5 bases from J, with 14 bases between. The CDR3 DNA reads TGTGCCAGCATCTTAGTGGAGGGAACTGAAGCTTTCTTT. Protein: CASILVEGTEAFF.

The gene calls are TRBV28 and TRBJ1-4; 11 bases are a match to TRBD1. Germline trimming cut 3 bases from V and 8 bases from J; bases unmatched to any gene: 5. The CDR3 consists of 15 residues. In germline, CDR1 is MDHEN, CDR2 SYDVKM. The CDR3 loop is CASSLGTGGEEKLFF. For the CDR3, the DNA is TGTGCCAGCAGTTTGGGGACAGGGGGTGAAGAAAAACTGTTTTTT.

The V gene is TRBV12-5, the J gene TRBJ2-5; TRBD2 agrees at 13 bases. Germline CDR1 reads LGHNT; CDR2 reads FRNRAP. The CDR3 has 17 residues. V dropped 0 bases and J dropped 5; count of bases not matched to a gene: 6. The CDR3 sequence: CASGLVRTSGGRETQYF. The CDR3 bases are TGTGCTAGTGGTTTGGTTCGGACTAGCGGGGGACGGGAGACCCAGTACTTC.

This chain connects TRBV10-3 to TRBJ2-7, with 8 bases matching TRBD2. V dropped 7 bases and J dropped 5; count of bases not matched to a gene: 13. The germline CDR1 and CDR2 sequences are ENHRY and SYGVKD. The CDR3 runs 15 residues. CDR3 region: CAITDGMAGGDEQYF. Here the CDR3 DNA reads TGTGCCATCACCGACGGTATGGCGGGAGGAGACGAGCAGTACTTC.